This TCR beta chain was identified in a study of T-cell memory formation after mild COVID-19. TCRdb independently ran MiXCR on the 5' RACE reads; one entry per CDR3 protein. The sample lists some 490,000 distinct CDR3 sequences, around a sixth occurring once. The CDR3 contains 14 residues. From germline, CDR1 is SGHRS and CDR2 YFSETQ. Trimming cost V 7 bases and J 7 bases, with 18 bases left between them. The sequenced sample was PBMCs or a T cell subset sorted from them (not recorded which). The chain recombines TRBV5-1 with TRBJ2-1; D tentatively fits TRBD1 or TRBD2 (5 bases each). This receptor was obtained from an adult woman who had mild COVID-19 (a few samples of this study predate the infection). Cell type and time point are not known. The CDR3 DNA follows: TGCGCCAGCGTTGGGGACCCTAGGTGGAATGAGCAGTTCTTC. Translated: CASVGDPRWNEQFF.